The clone carrying this T cell receptor beta chain was observed a single time. The data derive from a study of T cell changes during pregnancy in multiple sclerosis. The CDR3 length is 14 residues. The V end was cut by 4 bases, the J end by 5 bases, with 13 bases between. CDR1 SGHRS and CDR2 YFSETQ come from the germline V gene. The assay was immunoSEQ multiplex PCR, and TCRdb's table has in-frame clones only and misses some. This table has 30,000 to 40,000 clones, approximately 90% appearing once. The chain employs TRBV5-1 and TRBJ2-1; D may be TRBD1 (5 bases). This specimen consisted of CD4+ T cells from peripheral blood mononuclear cells, obtained before pregnancy. This receptor was obtained from a female donor with multiple sclerosis, enrolled in a pregnancy study. The CDR3 region is CASSAQGWDNEQFF. DNA of the CDR3: TGCGCCAGCAGCGCCCAGGGTTGGGACAATGAGCAGTTCTTC.